This TCR beta chain is drawn from a study of control samples from healthy donors and cancer patients. This CDR3 spans 14 amino acids. The germline CDR1 and CDR2 sequences are MGHDK and SYGVNS. V was clipped by 7 bases and J by 6 bases, with 18 bases between them. TCRdb's table, derived via immunoSEQ multiplex PCR, lists solely in-frame clones and lacks some. The sample has roughly 400,000 clones; 75% to 95% are singletons. J is TRBJ1-2 and V is TRBV25-1, with D perhaps matching TRBD1 (6 bases). The source of this sequence is a man in his forties or fifties with head and neck cancer. The sequenced sample consisted of PBMCs. CDR3 region: CASTRGGGLDGYTF. CDR3 in DNA: TGTGCCAGCACCCGCGGAGGGGGGCTTGATGGCTACACCTTC.